A single sample gave rise to the 26 T cell receptor beta chains below, sequenced in a study of control samples from healthy donors and cancer patients. This table comes from immunoSEQ multiplex PCR, and its TCRdb copy is limited to in-frame clones, with some not included. This table has 130,000 or so clones, about 88% appearing once. Sequencing was carried out using blood. Every receptor here comes from a man aged 45-65 years in good health.

The V call is TRBV24-1, the J call TRBJ1-4; 12 bases fit TRBD1. Germline loops: CDR1 KGHDR, CDR2 SFDVKD. This CDR3 region has 18 residues. Trimming took 7 bases from V and 3 from J; bases not matched to a gene: 11. CDR3 nucleotides: TGTGCCACCAGGCGCCAGGGACAGGGGGCAGGAGCTAATGAAAAACTGTTTTTT. Translated, it gives CATRRQGQGAGANEKLFF.

J is TRBJ2-5 and V is TRBV10-3; TRBD1 matches 7 bases. After removal of 5 bases from V and 0 bases from J, the junction contained 12 bases not matched to a gene. This CDR3 is 17 amino acids long. Germline CDR1 is ENHRY and CDR2 is SYGVKD. The CDR3 loop reads CAISISVGQDDQETQYF. DNA of the CDR3: TGTGCCATCAGTATATCCGTTGGACAGGACGACCAAGAGACCCAGTACTTC.

This chain joins TRBV27 and TRBJ1-5; TRBD1 aligns across 7 bases. Germline loops: CDR1 MNHEY, CDR2 SMNVEV (reference sequence). J lost 7 bases, V lost 5 bases, and 11 bases had no gene match. CDR3 length: 15 amino acids. The CDR3 sequence is CASSQKTGNRQPQHF. The CDR3 region has the DNA TGTGCCAGCAGTCAAAAGACAGGGAACCGGCAGCCCCAGCATTTT.

The chain uses TRBV2 and TRBJ1-2; 7 bases line up with TRBD1. V shed 7 bases and J 3 bases; nucleotides not matched to a gene: 8. From germline, CDR1 is SNHLY and CDR2 FYNNEI. The CDR3 is 14 residues long. CDR3 sequence (DNA): TGTGCCAGCACCGAACAGGGGACTGACTATGGCTACACCTTC. Translated, it gives CASTEQGTDYGYTF.

The rearrangement links TRBV27 to TRBJ1-5; weak D call: TRBD1 (5 bases). Germline CDR1 and CDR2: MNHEY and SMNVEV (reference sequence). Trimming shortened V by 1 base and J by 4 bases, and 8 bases separated the two germline ends. The CDR3 totals 14 residues. The CDR3 is CASSLLGPNQPQHF. The DNA for the CDR3 is TGTGCCAGCAGTTTATTGGGGCCAAATCAGCCCCAGCATTTT.

The chain has TRBV7-9 and TRBJ1-2; 7 nucleotides agree with TRBD1. CDR1 and CDR2 from the germline V gene are SEHNR and FQNEAQ (reference sequence). J lost 2 bases, V lost 4 bases, and 4 bases had no gene match. The CDR3 runs 14 residues. CDR3 DNA: TGTGCCAGCAGCTCTCGGACAGGAAACTATGGCTACACCTTC. Amino acids: CASSSRTGNYGYTF.

The chain joins TRBV7-8 to TRBJ2-5; D not resolved. V lost 5 bases to trimming and J lost 4 bases, with 14 bases between them. The CDR3 is 14 residues long. Germline V gene data show CDR1 as SGHVS and CDR2 as FQNEAQ. The CDR3 region has the DNA TGTGCCAGCAGCACGCGACTGCCCTCAGAGACCCAGTACTTC. It encodes CASSTRLPSETQYF.

The chain is built from TRBV18 and TRBJ2-1; D is possibly TRBD1 (5 bases). Deletions cut 3 bases from V and 2 bases from J, with 8 bases between. The CDR3 contains 14 residues. CDR1 and CDR2 (germline): KGHSH, LQKENI. The DNA for the CDR3 is TGTGCCAGCTCACCTGACAGAGCCTACAATGAGCAGTTCTTC. As protein: CASSPDRAYNEQFF.

The chain is built from TRBV5-1 and TRBJ1-1, with D perhaps matching TRBD1 (6 bases). Germline V lookup: CDR1 SGHRS, CDR2 YFSETQ. The germline V and J ends were trimmed by 4 bases and 1 base, with 14 bases remaining between them. The length of the CDR3 is 15 residues. In nucleotides, the CDR3 is TGCGCCAGCAGCCCATTGGCGGGGGCGAACACTGAAGCTTTCTTT. It is translated as CASSPLAGANTEAFF.

The chain links TRBV6-1 to TRBJ2-6, with 9 bases that match TRBD2. Germline V gives CDR1 MNHNS, CDR2 SASEGT. The CDR3 totals 19 residues. With V trimmed by 1 base and J by 2 bases, 9 bases remained unmatched. The CDR3 region has the DNA TGTGCCAGCAGTGAAGTCGGTAGCGGGGGTTCCGCTGGGGCCAACGTCCTGACTTTC. Its translation: CASSEVGSGGSAGANVLTF.

The chain joins TRBV28 to TRBJ1-2; D may be TRBD1 (6 bases). V dropped 6 bases and J dropped 3 bases, with 14 bases sitting between them. The CDR3 loop spans 14 amino acids. The germline V gene encodes CDR1 MDHEN and CDR2 SYDVKM. CDR3 sequence (DNA): TGTGCCAGCAGGTCCGGGGGCAAGGACTATGGCTACACCTTC. This sequence encodes CASRSGGKDYGYTF.

The rearrangement joins TRBV19 to TRBJ1-6, with D perhaps matching TRBD1 (5 bases). The germline CDR1 and CDR2 sequences are LNHDA and SQIVND (reference sequence). V dropped 7 bases and J dropped 7 bases, with 17 bases sitting between them. CDR3 length equals 15 residues. The CDR3 here is CASTRDLSGNSPLHF. CDR3 coding DNA: TGTGCCAGTACCCGGGACCTATCGGGCAATTCACCCCTCCACTTT.

The genes are TRBV19 and TRBJ1-1; 10 bases are shared with TRBD1. CDR3 length: 13 amino acids. Germline V gives CDR1 LNHDA, CDR2 SQIVND (reference sequence). Trimming at V came to 9 bases and at J to 3 bases, leaving 4 bases not matched to a gene. The CDR3 spells CASTGTGDTEAFF. As DNA, the CDR3 is TGTGCCAGCACAGGGACAGGGGACACTGAAGCTTTCTTT.

The J gene is TRBJ1-2, the V gene TRBV10-3; D is ambiguous. V shed 5 bases and J shed 3 bases, with 10 bases lying between them. The germline gives CDR1 ENHRY, CDR2 SYGVKD. This CDR3 is built from 13 residues. The CDR3 sequence is CAISQATDYGYTF. CDR3 coding DNA: TGTGCCATCAGTCAAGCGACCGACTATGGCTACACCTTC.

This clone came up once. The V call is TRBV2, the J call TRBJ1-4; D is unresolved. The CDR3 extends over 15 amino acids. V lost 2 bases, J lost 4 bases, and 11 bases lay in between. The V gene's germline CDR1 is SNHLY and CDR2 FYNNEI. The CDR3 is CASSESMGFNEKLFF. CDR3 DNA sequence: TGTGCCAGCAGTGAATCCATGGGATTTAATGAAAAACTGTTTTTT.

CDR3 amino acids: CASRGLKFDGYTF. The CDR3 DNA reads as TGTGCCAGTAGGGGGCTGAAGTTCGATGGCTACACCTTC. The J gene is TRBJ1-2, the V gene TRBV19, with D possibly matching TRBD1 (5 bases). The V end lost 6 bases, the J end lost 6 bases, and 14 bases lay between the germline ends. The germline V gene encodes CDR1 LNHDA and CDR2 SQIVND (reference sequence). The CDR3 has 13 amino acids.

The V and J genes are TRBV6-1 and TRBJ1-2; D ambiguous. The CDR3 consists of 13 residues. Germline loops: CDR1 MNHNS, CDR2 SASEGT. The germline V and J ends were trimmed by 2 bases and 2 bases, with 6 bases remaining between them. Here the CDR3 DNA reads TGTGCCAGCAGTGAACGCATAAACTATGGCTACACCTTC. Amino acids: CASSERINYGYTF.

This clone was detected only a few times. This chain links TRBV2 with TRBJ1-2; D remains ambiguous. CDR1 and CDR2 from the germline V gene are SNHLY and FYNNEI. This CDR3 comprises 14 residues. V lost 7 bases to trimming and J lost 5 bases, with 17 bases between them. CDR3 sequence: CASNSLSGFYGYTF. The CDR3 nucleotides read TGTGCCAGCAATAGCCTCTCTGGATTTTATGGCTACACCTTC.

The chain employs TRBV6-2 or TRBV6-3 and TRBJ1-1, with TRBD1 matching over 9 bases. The CDR3 sequence is 17 residues long. Losses at the gene ends were 5 bases for V and 4 bases for J; bases not matched to a gene: 14. Germline V gene data show CDR1 as MNHEY and CDR2 as SVGEGT. Written as DNA, the CDR3 is TGTGCCAGCAGTGACGAACCGGGACAGGGTTGGTCCACTGAAGCTTTCTTT. Translation: CASSDEPGQGWSTEAFF.

This clone appeared once. CDR3 in DNA: TGTGCCAGCAGCTTGGTTGTGAATACCCTCTACCCAGAGACCCAGTACTTC. Translated, it gives CASSLVVNTLYPETQYF. The chain is built from TRBV5-4 and TRBJ2-5, with D unresolved. The germline gives CDR1 SGHNT, CDR2 YYREEE (reference sequence). Deletions cut 0 bases from V and 4 bases from J, with 19 bases between. The CDR3 covers 17 residues.

CDR3 residues: CASSLSLAKNEQFF. CDR3 DNA sequence: TGTGCCAGCAGCTTAAGTCTAGCCAAGAATGAGCAGTTCTTC. The chain uses TRBV7-2 and TRBJ2-1; tentatively, D is TRBD2 (5 bases). In germline, CDR1 is SGHTA, CDR2 FQGNSA. V was shortened by 2 bases and J by 7 bases, with 12 bases between the two germline ends. The length of the CDR3 is 14 residues.

The J gene is TRBJ1-4, the V gene TRBV4-1; D is uncertain. This CDR3 has 15 residues. Per germline, CDR1 MGHRA and CDR2 YSYEKL. The germline V and J ends were trimmed by 3 bases and 8 bases, with 16 bases remaining between them. CDR3 nucleotide sequence: TGCGCCAGCAGCCATAAGGAGGGCGACCCAGAAAAACTGTTTTTT. Translating gives CASSHKEGDPEKLFF.

As DNA, the CDR3 is TGTGCCAGCAGCTTATTAATGAACACTGAAGCTTTCTTT. Translation gives CASSLLMNTEAFF. The chain joins TRBV7-9 to TRBJ1-1; unclear D gene. The germline V and J ends were trimmed by 2 bases and 0 bases, with 4 bases remaining between them. CDR1 SEHNR and CDR2 FQNEAQ come from the germline V gene (reference sequence). This CDR3 has 13 residues.

The gene calls are TRBV29-1 and TRBJ1-2, with D perhaps matching TRBD1 (5 bases). The length of the CDR3 is 14 residues. Germline CDR1 and CDR2: SQVTM and ANQGSEA. Trimming left V 1 base short and J 8 bases short, with 17 bases between. CDR3 sequence (DNA): TGCAGCGTTGAAGCGTGGCGGGGGGTATCGGGCTACACCTTC. This translates into CSVEAWRGVSGYTF.

The chain uses TRBV2 and TRBJ2-3; tentative D call: TRBD1 (5 bases). The CDR3 loop spans 14 amino acids. V dropped 6 bases and J dropped 5 bases, with 15 bases sitting between them. The germline CDR1 and CDR2 sequences are SNHLY and FYNNEI. The CDR3 sequence: CASRTSRVEDTQYF. DNA for the CDR3: TGTGCCAGCAGGACTTCCAGGGTGGAAGATACGCAGTATTTT. Supplemented by reference TRBV2 and TRBJ2-3, the full variable domain reads EPEVTQTPSHQVTQMGQEVILRCVPISNHLYFYWYRQILGQKVEFLVSFYNNEISEKSEIFDDQFSVERPDGSNFTLKIRSTKLEDSAMYFCASRTSRVEDTQYFGPGTRLTVL.

The V and J genes are TRBV9 and TRBJ2-7; TRBD1 aligns across 11 bases. CDR3 length: 15 amino acids. Germline CDR1 SGDLS, CDR2 YYNGEE. V shed 4 bases and J 5 bases; nucleotides not matched to a gene: 8. CDR3 nucleotides: TGTGCCAGCAGCCCGACGGGACAGGGGGTCCACGAGCAGTACTTC. This translates into CASSPTGQGVHEQYF.